The 13 T cell receptor beta chains presented below share a single source sample, sequenced in a study of shared clonotypes between healthy human individuals. Profiled with immunoSEQ multiplex PCR; TCRdb holds only in-frame clones, not every one. The data show a few million clones, 93% seen once. Cells designated naive CD8 were CD45RO-negative and were positively selected for CCR7, with terminally differentiated effector memory CD45RA+ cells excluded. The sequenced sample consisted of naive CD8+ T cells from PBMCs. The origin of the receptors is a man younger than 35 in good health. Some clones in this sample may be carry-over from other donors' samples.

The chain has TRBV27 and TRBJ2-1; the D gene is possibly TRBD1 (6 bases). Germline V gene sequence: CDR1 MNHEY, CDR2 SMNVEV (reference sequence). V shed 3 bases and J shed 9 bases, with 15 bases lying between them. The CDR3 spans 14 residues. The CDR3 is CASSLTGLRAEQFF. DNA for the CDR3: TGTGCCAGCAGTTTGACAGGCCTAAGGGCTGAGCAGTTCTTC.

The V and J genes are TRBV13 and TRBJ1-1, with D tentatively TRBD1 (6 bases). The CDR3 contains 16 residues. V was shortened by 3 bases and J by 5 bases, with 19 bases between the two germline ends. Per germline, CDR1 PRHDT and CDR2 FYEKMQ (reference sequence). The DNA of the CDR3 is TGTGCCAGCAGCTTGTGGGACTCCGGGGGGCGTACTGAAGCTTTCTTT. Amino acid sequence: CASSLWDSGGRTEAFF.

The CDR3 DNA follows: TGTGCCATCAGTGTCGGCGGACAGCAAGAATACGAGCAGTACTTC. This encodes CAISVGGQQEYEQYF. This chain connects TRBV10-3 to TRBJ2-7; D may be TRBD1 (6 bases). CDR1 is ENHRY and CDR2 is SYGVKD in the germline V gene. The CDR3 is 15 amino acids. The V end was cut by 4 bases, the J end by 4 bases, with 17 bases between.

This sequence joins TRBV21-1 and TRBJ2-5; no check of the table's D call, TRBD1, against the DNA was made. TRBV21-1 is a documented pseudogene. CDR3 length: 16 amino acids. The CDR3 sequence is CASSKASGGIQETQYF. The CDR3 coding sequence is TGTGCCAGCAGCAAAGCGTCAGGGGGCATCCAAGAGACCCAGTACTTC.

With regard to this clone: Other DNA sequences of this sample code for an identical CDR3. The rearrangement joins TRBV27 to TRBJ2-7; unclear D gene. Germline CDR1 MNHEY, CDR2 SMNVEV (reference sequence). Trimming cost V 3 bases and J 0 bases, with 6 bases left between them. This CDR3 has 13 amino acids. CDR3 sequence reads: CASSLSTSYEQYF. Here the CDR3 DNA reads TGTGCCAGCAGTTTGAGCACCTCCTACGAGCAGTACTTC.

This clone was seen more than once but under ten times. One end of the junction does not line up with germline, which may come from a read error. V usage is TRBV29-1 and J usage is TRBJ2-1, with 7 bases matching TRBD2. Germline CDR1 reads SQVTM; CDR2 reads ANQGSEA. CDR3 length: 11 amino acids. As DNA, the CDR3 is TGCAGCGTTCCGACTAGCAGAGCTCGACTCTTC. It is translated as CSVPTSRARLF.

CDR3 nucleotides: TGTGCCAGCAGGCACCGGACAGGGGGGGAAAAACTGTTTTTT. This encodes CASRHRTGGEKLFF. J is TRBJ1-4 and V is TRBV7-9; TRBD1 agrees at 10 bases. J gave up 8 bases and V 6 bases, and 6 bases lay outside the gene matches. CDR3 length: 14 residues. The germline CDR1 and CDR2 sequences are SEHNR and FQNEAQ (reference sequence).

CDR3 nucleotide sequence: TGTGCCAGCAGTGATGAAAGCGAAGAGACCCAGTACTTC. Encoded protein: CASSDESEETQYF. The genes are TRBV6-1 and TRBJ2-5; no clear D gene. CDR3 length equals 13 residues. Germline V gene data show CDR1 as MNHNS and CDR2 as SASEGT. The V end lost 3 bases, the J end lost 3 bases, and 8 bases lay between the germline ends.

With regard to this clone: The same CDR3 can be traced to other DNA sequences in this sample. The chain joins TRBV29-1 to TRBJ2-1; D remains unclear. Trimming removed 5 bases at V and 12 bases at J, with 5 bases between. Germline V gene lookup returns CDR1 SQVTM and CDR2 ANQGSEA. The CDR3 covers 8 residues. The CDR3: CSVPGQFF. CDR3 bases: TGCAGCGTTCCCGGGCAGTTCTTC.

The CDR3 loop is CASSEPLAEPSTDTQYF. The CDR3 DNA follows: TGTGCCAGCAGCGAACCACTAGCGGAGCCTAGCACAGATACGCAGTATTTT. This chain connects TRBV2 to TRBJ2-3, with TRBD2 matching 8 bases. Germline CDR1 is SNHLY and CDR2 is FYNNEI. The CDR3 has 17 amino acids. The J segment lost 0 bases and the V segment lost 6 bases, leaving 11 bases of the junction unmatched.

The count of this clone is one. The V and J genes are TRBV28 and TRBJ2-7; D could derive from TRBD1 or TRBD2 (5 bases each). This CDR3 region has 14 residues. Trimming removed 7 bases at V and 4 bases at J, with 17 bases between. Germline values: CDR1 MDHEN, CDR2 SYDVKM. DNA of the CDR3: TGTGCCAGCACAGATCGTGGGGGTAGGTACGAGCAGTACTTC. It is translated as CASTDRGGRYEQYF.

This clone occurred once. This chain connects TRBV5-1 to TRBJ2-2; 11 positions match TRBD2. Germline V CDR1 and CDR2: SGHRS, YFSETQ. The CDR3 sequence is 20 residues long. V gave up 3 bases and J gave up 0 bases; unmatched junction bases: 13. For the CDR3, the DNA is TGCGCCAGCAGCTCCACCCTTTTGACTAGCGGGACCCCGAACACCGGGGAGCTGTTTTTT. Translated: CASSSTLLTSGTPNTGELFF.

This chain joins TRBV27 and TRBJ2-1; no firm D call. Trimming removed 5 bases from V and 3 bases from J, with 20 bases in between. This CDR3 has 17 residues. Germline values: CDR1 MNHEY, CDR2 SMNVEV (reference sequence). CDR3 nucleotide sequence: TGTGCCAGCAGTCTGGATACCGGGTACTCTCGCTACAATGAGCAGTTCTTC. This translates into CASSLDTGYSRYNEQFF.